The 28 T cell receptor beta chains reported below all come from one sample, sequenced in a study of blood T cell repertoires in COVID-19 (dated by TCRdb to 2019 to 2021). Libraries were prepared through the immunoSEQ multiplex PCR assay. The clones in this table, taken by TCRdb from immuneACCESS, are in-frame only. Not every clone is retained; where verified, under half of the shortfall comes from an unresolved V gene, and the cause of the rest is unknown. The sample data list roughly 170,000 clones, and around 84% of these were observed just once. The leading ten clones occupy 2.5% to 3% of the sample. Sequencing was performed on peripheral blood. Receptor source: a man aged 35 to 55 with active or convalescent COVID-19.

The V and J genes are TRBV5-1 and TRBJ2-2; the match to TRBD1 covers 8 bases. CDR3 length: 16 residues. V dropped 2 bases and J dropped 2; count of bases not matched to a gene: 5. Germline loops: CDR1 SGHRS, CDR2 YFSETQ. CDR3 in DNA: TGCGCCAGCAGCTTCACCGGACAGGGCAACACCGGGGAGCTGTTTTTT. Translated, it gives CASSFTGQGNTGELFF.

This clone occurred once. The chain employs TRBV27 and TRBJ2-7; 9 nucleotides align to TRBD1. Germline V gene data show CDR1 as MNHEY and CDR2 as SMNVEV (reference sequence). The CDR3 contains 15 residues. The V gene end was trimmed by 3 bases and the J gene end by 7 bases; junction bases not matched to a gene: 10. CDR3 in amino acids: CASSLEGTGPQEQYF. CDR3 bases: TGTGCCAGCAGTTTGGAGGGGACAGGGCCTCAGGAGCAGTACTTC.

V usage is TRBV6-2 or TRBV6-3 and J usage is TRBJ1-4, with TRBD1 matching over 9 bases. In germline, CDR1 is MNHEY, CDR2 SVGEGT. This CDR3 is 17 amino acids long. V trimming: 4 bases; J trimming: 0 bases; junction bases outside the gene matches: 6. This chain's CDR3 is CASSWNRGLATNEKLFF. The CDR3 DNA reads TGTGCCAGCAGTTGGAACAGGGGGCTCGCAACTAATGAAAAACTGTTTTTT.

The CDR3 here is CASSGGIEQYF. The CDR3 DNA reads as TGTGCCAGCAGCGGGGGGATCGAGCAGTACTTC. The chain joins TRBV7-2 to TRBJ2-7, with D possibly matching TRBD2 (6 bases). Trimming took 5 bases from V and 6 from J, leaving 8 bases between them. This CDR3 spans 11 amino acids. Per the germline V gene, CDR1 is SGHTA and CDR2 is FQGNSA.

The chain links TRBV3-1 (or the pseudogene TRBV3-2) to TRBJ2-7, with D possibly being TRBD2 (7 bases). CDR3 size: 15 residues. Germline assignment: CDR1 LGHDT and CDR2 YNNKEL (reference sequence). Trimming removed 1 base from V and 3 bases from J, with 13 bases in between. The chain's CDR3 is CASSQGGGGNYEQYF. CDR3 in DNA: TGTGCCAGCAGCCAAGGGGGAGGGGGGAACTACGAGCAGTACTTC.

The rearrangement uses TRBV5-1 and TRBJ2-5, with 14 bases that match TRBD2. This CDR3 has 17 amino acids. The junction had 10 bases not matched to a gene; V was cut back by 3 bases and J by 6 bases. CDR1 SGHRS and CDR2 YFSETQ come from the germline V gene. CDR3 region: CASSSTSGGAVLKTQYF. The DNA of the CDR3 is TGCGCCAGCAGCTCGACTAGCGGGGGGGCCGTTCTTAAGACCCAGTACTTC.

The V call is TRBV27, the J call TRBJ1-6; TRBD1 matches 8 bases. The CDR3 covers 14 residues. Losses at the gene ends were 5 bases for V and 7 bases for J; bases not matched to a gene: 4. Germline values: CDR1 MNHEY, CDR2 SMNVEV (reference sequence). CDR3 DNA: TGTGCCAGCAGTAGGACAGGGAAGAATTCACCCCTCCACTTT. This sequence encodes CASSRTGKNSPLHF.

The V and J genes are TRBV4-3 and TRBJ1-2, with TRBD1 matching 8 bases. Trimming at V came to 1 base and at J to 5 bases, leaving 12 bases not matched to a gene. CDR1 and CDR2 (germline): LGHNA, YSLEER. This CDR3 has 17 residues. The CDR3 sequence is CASSQGIGTGGGYGYTF. CDR3 coding DNA: TGCGCCAGCAGCCAAGGAATTGGTACAGGGGGAGGGTATGGCTACACCTTC.

V is TRBV7-9 and J is TRBJ2-1, with 9 positions matching TRBD2. Germline values: CDR1 SEHNR, CDR2 FQNEAQ (reference sequence). J lost 0 bases, V lost 5 bases, and 8 bases had no gene match. The CDR3 has 17 residues. CDR3 amino acids: CASSNVAGASSYNEQFF. The CDR3 bases are TGTGCCAGCAGCAACGTAGCGGGGGCGAGCTCCTACAATGAGCAGTTCTTC.

The chain is built from TRBV29-1 and TRBJ1-3; D gene uncertain. V was shortened by 7 bases and J by 0 bases, with 7 bases between the two germline ends. Germline CDR1 is SQVTM and CDR2 is ANQGSEA. The CDR3 runs to 12 residues. The CDR3 region is CSAYDSGNTIYF. As DNA, the CDR3 is TGCAGCGCCTACGACTCTGGAAACACCATATATTTT.

This sequence joins TRBV21-1 and TRBJ1-4. TRBV21-1 is a pseudogene. CDR3 length: 15 amino acids. The CDR3 DNA is TGTGCCAGCAGCAGACGCGGACTTTTTAATGAAAAACTGTTTTTT. Residues: CASSRRGLFNEKLFF.

The chain uses TRBV7-2 and TRBJ1-4; TRBD1 might be the D (5 bases). The V and J ends lost 2 bases and 2 bases respectively, with 15 bases between them. Germline V gene lookup returns CDR1 SGHTA and CDR2 FQGNSA. The CDR3 contains 17 residues. The CDR3 region has the DNA TGTGCCAGCAGCTTATGGGGCGGGGTAAGGACTAATGAAAAACTGTTTTTT. This sequence encodes CASSLWGGVRTNEKLFF.

The genes are TRBV29-1 and TRBJ1-3; D not resolved. Trimming stripped 6 bases from V and 0 bases from J, with 9 bases between. The CDR3 length is 13 residues. Looked up from germline, CDR1 is SQVTM and CDR2 is ANQGSEA. The CDR3 sequence is CSVGHSSGNTIYF. CDR3 sequence (DNA): TGCAGCGTCGGTCATAGCTCTGGAAACACCATATATTTT.

The genes are TRBV28 and TRBJ1-2; D unresolved. V lost 1 base to trimming and J lost 0 bases, with 15 bases between them. The length of the CDR3 is 17 residues. Germline lookup yields CDR1 MDHEN and CDR2 SYDVKM. The CDR3 DNA is TGTGCCAGCAGTTTATACTACCTCGCGGGTTCTAACTATGGCTACACCTTC. Translated: CASSLYYLAGSNYGYTF.

This clone showed up many times. The chain employs TRBV5-6 and TRBJ2-7, with 8 bases fitting TRBD2. V lost 1 base and J lost 3; bases outside the gene matches: 6. The CDR3 length is 15 residues. Germline CDR1 and CDR2: SGHDT and YYEEEE. The CDR3 reads CASSLSGGIHYEQYF. CDR3 bases: TGTGCCAGCAGCTTGTCGGGGGGGATTCACTACGAGCAGTACTTC. The full variable domain, its missing parts supplied by reference TRBV5-6 and TRBJ2-7, is DAGVTQSPTHLIKTRGQQVTLRCSPKSGHDTVSWYQQALGQGPQFIFQYYEEEERQRGNFPDRFSGHQFPNYSSELNVNALLLGDSALYLCASSLSGGIHYEQYFGPGTRLTVT.

The V call is TRBV5-4, the J call TRBJ1-3; the D gene is possibly TRBD1 (5 bases). The CDR3 is 16 amino acids. The germline gives CDR1 SGHNT, CDR2 YYREEE (reference sequence). Between the trimmed V and J ends, which lost 0 bases and 1 base, there was a span of 11 bases. CDR3 region: CASSLGGGGSGNTIYF. In nucleotides, the CDR3 is TGTGCCAGCAGCTTGGGCGGCGGGGGGTCTGGAAACACCATATATTTT.

The chain is built from TRBV11-1 and TRBJ2-7; 9 positions agree with TRBD1. Germline CDR1 reads SGHAT; CDR2 reads FQDESV (reference sequence). The CDR3 has 15 amino acids. V trimming: 4 bases; J trimming: 3 bases; junction bases outside the gene matches: 7. The CDR3 coding sequence is TGTGCCAGCAGCTCCGGACAGGGGTTGAACTACGAGCAGTACTTC. This codes for CASSSGQGLNYEQYF.

This chain uses TRBV3-1 (or the pseudogene TRBV3-2) with TRBJ2-3, with D tentatively TRBD2 (6 bases). CDR1 LGHDT and CDR2 YNNKEL come from the germline V gene (reference sequence). Trimming took off 0 bases at V and 9 bases at J, with 10 bases between the two ends. This CDR3 spans 13 amino acids. DNA of the CDR3: TGTGCCAGCAGCCAAGATCGGCGGGGCACGCAGTATTTT. Its protein product is CASSQDRRGTQYF.

The chain has TRBV6-5 and TRBJ1-2, with 7 bases matching TRBD1. J lost 8 bases, V lost 0 bases, and 6 bases had no gene match. This CDR3 spans 14 amino acids. Germline CDR1 is MNHEY and CDR2 is SVGAGI. The CDR3, as DNA: TGTGCCAGCAGTTACTCGTCAGGGGGTTCAGGCTACACCTTC. It yields the protein CASSYSSGGSGYTF.

This rearrangement joins TRBV7-6 to TRBJ2-5; maybe TRBD1 (5 bases). CDR1 and CDR2 (germline): SGHVS, FNYEAQ. The CDR3 sequence is 14 residues long. V lost 4 bases to trimming and J lost 9 bases, with 18 bases between them. The CDR3 spells CASSSGRQGLAQYF. CDR3 DNA: TGTGCCAGCAGCTCAGGGCGGCAGGGCTTGGCCCAGTACTTC.

The chain links TRBV6-6 to TRBJ2-7; 14 bases fit TRBD2. V dropped 6 bases and J dropped 4; count of bases not matched to a gene: 8. CDR1 and CDR2 (germline): MNHNY, SVGAGI (reference sequence). The CDR3 is 16 amino acids. CDR3 sequence (DNA): TGTGCCAGCAGACCTCCGACTAGCGGGGGGGCTTACGAGCAGTACTTC. Amino acid sequence: CASRPPTSGGAYEQYF.

The chain uses TRBV2 and TRBJ1-5; perhaps TRBD1 as D (5 bases). Germline-derived CDR1 and CDR2 are SNHLY and FYNNEI. V dropped 4 bases and J dropped 0 bases, with 10 bases sitting between them. The CDR3 contains 15 residues. CDR3 DNA sequence: TGTGCCAGCAGTGGTCAGGGCATTAGCAATCAGCCCCAGCATTTT. Protein: CASSGQGISNQPQHF.

This clone was observed a handful of times. CDR3 in amino acids: CASRPRGENTEAFF. In nucleotides, the CDR3 is TGTGCCAGTCGACCAAGGGGCGAGAACACTGAAGCTTTCTTT. The V call is TRBV19, the J call TRBJ1-1; weak D call: TRBD1 (5 bases). CDR3 length equals 14 residues. CDR1 is LNHDA and CDR2 is SQIVND in the germline V gene (reference sequence). Trimming left V 8 bases short and J 1 base short, with 14 bases between.

The chain has TRBV7-2 and TRBJ1-3, with unresolved D. The CDR3 extends over 15 amino acids. V lost 2 bases and J lost 0, with 8 bases in between. Germline lookup yields CDR1 SGHTA and CDR2 FQGNSA. CDR3 sequence: CASSLKPSSGNTIYF. CDR3 nucleotide sequence: TGTGCCAGCAGCTTAAAGCCGTCCTCTGGAAACACCATATATTTT.

V gene TRBV28 combines with J gene TRBJ1-2; 7 nucleotides line up with TRBD1. Germline V CDR1 and CDR2: MDHEN, SYDVKM. The CDR3 loop spans 13 amino acids. The ends lost 3 bases at V and 8 bases at J; junction bases unmatched: 6. The CDR3 sequence: CASSFDRVSGYTF. CDR3 bases: TGTGCCAGCAGTTTTGACAGGGTTTCGGGCTACACCTTC.

V and J are TRBV18 and TRBJ2-3, with D possibly TRBD2 on 6 matching bases. There are 14 residues in the CDR3. Germline CDR1 is KGHSH and CDR2 is LQKENI. Trimming stripped 4 bases from V and 5 bases from J, with 13 bases between. The CDR3 DNA reads as TGTGCCAGCTCACTCGGGGGTGAGGGAGATACGCAGTATTTT. It is translated as CASSLGGEGDTQYF. Supplemented by reference TRBV18 and TRBJ2-3, the full variable domain reads NAGVMQNPRHLVRRRGQEARLRCSPMKGHSHVYWYRQLPEEGLKFMVYLQKENIIDESGMPKERFSAEFPKEGPSILRIQQVVRGDSAAYFCASSLGGEGDTQYFGPGTRLTVL.

CDR3 sequence: CASSGGRGGTYNEQFF. The CDR3 DNA is TGTGCCAGCAGCGGAGGGAGGGGGGGAACCTACAATGAGCAGTTCTTC. V gene TRBV7-8 combines with J gene TRBJ2-1; tentatively, D is TRBD2 (7 bases). The germline V gene has CDR1 SGHVS and CDR2 FQNEAQ. The CDR3 is 16 amino acids. The germline V and J ends were trimmed by 5 bases and 2 bases, with 16 bases remaining between them.

This chain uses TRBV11-3 with TRBJ1-5; tentative D call: TRBD1 (5 bases). The CDR3 extends over 13 amino acids. The germline V gene encodes CDR1 SGHNT and CDR2 YENEEA. The ends were cut back, 5 bases at V and 7 bases at J, with 12 bases in the middle. The DNA of the CDR3 is TGTGCCAGCAGCCTGGTTCAGGGCCAGCCCCAGCATTTT. Protein sequence: CASSLVQGQPQHF.